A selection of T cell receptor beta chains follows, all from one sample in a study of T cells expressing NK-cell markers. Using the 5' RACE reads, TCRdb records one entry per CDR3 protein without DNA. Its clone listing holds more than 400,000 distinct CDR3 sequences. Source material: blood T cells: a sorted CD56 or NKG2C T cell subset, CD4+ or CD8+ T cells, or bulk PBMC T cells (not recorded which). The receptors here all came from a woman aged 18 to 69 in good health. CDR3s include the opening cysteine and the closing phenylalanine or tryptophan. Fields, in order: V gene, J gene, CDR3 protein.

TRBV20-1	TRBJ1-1	CSAKNFGGTEAFF
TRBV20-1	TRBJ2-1	CSARGSPWDEQFF
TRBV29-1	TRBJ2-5	CSVDPTTGSQETQYF
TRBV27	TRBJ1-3	CASSFSTGYSGNTIYF
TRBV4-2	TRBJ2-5	CASSQEGVGAQETQYF
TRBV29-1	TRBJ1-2	CSVDTGENYGYTF
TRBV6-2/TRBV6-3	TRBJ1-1	CASSSGQGMSTEAFF
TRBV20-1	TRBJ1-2	CSALGSGSNYGYTF
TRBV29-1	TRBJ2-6	CGVRSGANVLTF
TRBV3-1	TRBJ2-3	CASSPQQDHTDTQYF
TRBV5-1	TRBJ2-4	CASSLAAGAMNIQYF
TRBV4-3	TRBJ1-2	CASSQERGGYYGYTF
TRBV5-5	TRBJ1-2	CASSLLTEHTF
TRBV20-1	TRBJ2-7	CSAQESGRKYEQYF
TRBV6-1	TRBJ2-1	CATQLDDRSNEQFF
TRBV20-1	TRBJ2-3	CSASGMRDADTQYF
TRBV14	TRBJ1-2	CASSRITNPNGYTF
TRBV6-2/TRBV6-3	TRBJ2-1	CASTLAGSNEQFF
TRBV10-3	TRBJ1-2	CAITEDGYGYTF
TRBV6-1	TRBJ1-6	CASTSPRGRDSPLHF
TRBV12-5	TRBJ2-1	CASGLILGAGLTYNEQFF
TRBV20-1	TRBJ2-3	CSASPGGATDTQYF
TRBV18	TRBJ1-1	CASSPPEGRDTEAFF
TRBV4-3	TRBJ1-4	CASSQVPGWRNEKLFF
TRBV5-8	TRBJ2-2	CASSPRTGFTGELFF
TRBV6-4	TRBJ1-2	CASSGDRGYGYTF
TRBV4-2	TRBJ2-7	CASSQALGPYEQYF
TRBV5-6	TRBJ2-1	CASSFGLAGKNEQFF
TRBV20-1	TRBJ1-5	CSATWGMNQPQHF
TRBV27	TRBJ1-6	CASSLTGENSPLHF
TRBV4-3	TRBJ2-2	CASSQDGTSGREDTGELFF
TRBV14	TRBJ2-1	CASSQENTGLAALMEQFF
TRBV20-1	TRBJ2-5	CSAALAGYEKETQYF
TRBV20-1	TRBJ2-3	CSARSGRRADTQYF
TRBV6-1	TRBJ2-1	CASSEWGLAFSSSYNEQFF
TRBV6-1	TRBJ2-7	CASTPGQGSYEQYF
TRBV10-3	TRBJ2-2	CAISGNLNWGELFF
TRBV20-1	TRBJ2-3	CSARDWSTDTQYF
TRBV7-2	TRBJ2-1	CASSETNYNEQFF
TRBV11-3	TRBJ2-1	CASSPGVAYNEQFF
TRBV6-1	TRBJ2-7	CASSEASGHYEQYF
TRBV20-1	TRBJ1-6	CSARDPAGTGNLRGNSPLHF
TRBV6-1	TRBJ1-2	CASRDTPNYGYTF
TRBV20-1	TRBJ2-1	CSVTSPTRGGNEQFF